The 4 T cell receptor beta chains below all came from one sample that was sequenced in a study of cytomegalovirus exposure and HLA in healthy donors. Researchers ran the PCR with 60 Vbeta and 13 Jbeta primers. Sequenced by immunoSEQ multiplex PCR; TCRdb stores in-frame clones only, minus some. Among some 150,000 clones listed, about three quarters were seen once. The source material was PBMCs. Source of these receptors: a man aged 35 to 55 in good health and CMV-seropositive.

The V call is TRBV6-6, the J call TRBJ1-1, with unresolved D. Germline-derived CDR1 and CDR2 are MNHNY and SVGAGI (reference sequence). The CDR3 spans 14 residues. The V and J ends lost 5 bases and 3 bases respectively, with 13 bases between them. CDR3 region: CASSPKGGDTEAFF. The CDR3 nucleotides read TGTGCCAGCAGTCCCAAAGGCGGGGACACTGAAGCTTTCTTT.

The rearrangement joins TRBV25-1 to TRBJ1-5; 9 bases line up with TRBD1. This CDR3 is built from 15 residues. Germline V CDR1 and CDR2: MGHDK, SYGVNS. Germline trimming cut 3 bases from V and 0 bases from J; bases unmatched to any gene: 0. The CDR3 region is CASSETGGSNQPQHF. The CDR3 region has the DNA TGTGCCAGCAGTGAGACAGGGGGTAGCAATCAGCCCCAGCATTTT.

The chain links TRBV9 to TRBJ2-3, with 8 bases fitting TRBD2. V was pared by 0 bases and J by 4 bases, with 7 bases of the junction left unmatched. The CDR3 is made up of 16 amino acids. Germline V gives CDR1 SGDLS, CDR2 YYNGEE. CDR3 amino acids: CASSVAIAGSADTQYF. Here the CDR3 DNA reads TGTGCCAGCAGCGTAGCCATAGCGGGAAGCGCAGATACGCAGTATTTT.

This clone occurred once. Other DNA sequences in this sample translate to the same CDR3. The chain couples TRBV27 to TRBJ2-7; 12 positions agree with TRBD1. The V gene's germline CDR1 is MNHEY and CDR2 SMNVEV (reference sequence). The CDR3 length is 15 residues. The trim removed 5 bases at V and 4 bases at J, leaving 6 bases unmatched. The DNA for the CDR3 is TGTGCCAGCAGTAGCCCGGGACAGGGGGCGTACGAGCAGTACTTC. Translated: CASSSPGQGAYEQYF.